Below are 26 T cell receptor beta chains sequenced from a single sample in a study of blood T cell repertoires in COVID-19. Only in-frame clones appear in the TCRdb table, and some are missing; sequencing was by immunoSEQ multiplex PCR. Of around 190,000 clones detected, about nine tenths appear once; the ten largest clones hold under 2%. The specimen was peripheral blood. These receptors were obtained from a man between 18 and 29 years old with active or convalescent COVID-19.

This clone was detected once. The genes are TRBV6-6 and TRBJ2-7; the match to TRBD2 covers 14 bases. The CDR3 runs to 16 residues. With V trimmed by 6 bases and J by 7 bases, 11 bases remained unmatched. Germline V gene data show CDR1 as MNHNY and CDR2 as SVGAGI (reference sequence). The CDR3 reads CASRSTGTSGRGEQYF. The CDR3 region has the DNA TGTGCCAGCAGGTCAACCGGGACTAGCGGGAGAGGTGAGCAGTACTTC.

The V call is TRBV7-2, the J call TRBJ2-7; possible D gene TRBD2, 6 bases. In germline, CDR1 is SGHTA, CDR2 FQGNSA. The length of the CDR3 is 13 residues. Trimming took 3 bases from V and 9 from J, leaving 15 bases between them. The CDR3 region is CASSLVTVGGQYF. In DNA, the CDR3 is TGTGCCAGCAGCTTGGTTACTGTGGGAGGGCAGTACTTC.

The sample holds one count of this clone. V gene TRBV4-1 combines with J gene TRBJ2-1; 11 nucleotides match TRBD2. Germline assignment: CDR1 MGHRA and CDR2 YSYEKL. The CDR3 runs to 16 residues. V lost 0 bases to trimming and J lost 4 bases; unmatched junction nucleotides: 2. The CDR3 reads CASSQEGTSGYNEQFF. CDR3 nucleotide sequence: TGCGCCAGCAGCCAAGAAGGGACTAGCGGTTACAATGAGCAGTTCTTC.

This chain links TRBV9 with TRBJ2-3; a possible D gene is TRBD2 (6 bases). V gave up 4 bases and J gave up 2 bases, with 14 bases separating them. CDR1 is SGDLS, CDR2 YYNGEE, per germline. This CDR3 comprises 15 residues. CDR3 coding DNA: TGTGCCAGCAGCCCTAGCGCAGCGTTCACAGATACGCAGTATTTT. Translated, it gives CASSPSAAFTDTQYF. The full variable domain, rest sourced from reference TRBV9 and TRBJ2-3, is DSGVTQTPKHLITATGQRVTLRCSPRSGDLSVYWYQQSLDQGLQFLIQYYNGEERAKGNILERFSAQQFPDLHSELNLSSLELGDSALYFCASSPSAAFTDTQYFGPGTRLTVL.

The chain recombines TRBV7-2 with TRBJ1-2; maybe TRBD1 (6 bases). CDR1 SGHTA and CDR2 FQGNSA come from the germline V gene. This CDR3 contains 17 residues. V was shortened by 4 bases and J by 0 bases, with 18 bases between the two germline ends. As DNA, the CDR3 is TGTGCCAGCAGCTCACACGCCCCAGGGGTAACTAACTATGGCTACACCTTC. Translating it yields CASSSHAPGVTNYGYTF.

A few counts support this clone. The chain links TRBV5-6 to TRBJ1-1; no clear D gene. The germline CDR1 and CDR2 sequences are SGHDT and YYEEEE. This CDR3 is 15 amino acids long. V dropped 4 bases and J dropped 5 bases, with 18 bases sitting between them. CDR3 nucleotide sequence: TGTGCCAGCAGCCCTCGGGGTATGACAAAAACTGAAGCTTTCTTT. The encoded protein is CASSPRGMTKTEAFF.

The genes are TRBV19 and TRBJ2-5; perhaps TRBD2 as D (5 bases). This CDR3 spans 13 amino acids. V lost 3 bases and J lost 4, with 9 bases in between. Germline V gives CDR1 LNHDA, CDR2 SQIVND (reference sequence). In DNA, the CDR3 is TGTGCCAGTAGTATGTCTAGCAGAGAGACCCAGTACTTC. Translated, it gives CASSMSSRETQYF.

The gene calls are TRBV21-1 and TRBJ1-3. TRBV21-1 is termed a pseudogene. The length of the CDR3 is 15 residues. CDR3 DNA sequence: TGTGCCAGCAGCACCGGGGTCTACTCTGGAAACACCATATATTTT. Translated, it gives CASSTGVYSGNTIYF.

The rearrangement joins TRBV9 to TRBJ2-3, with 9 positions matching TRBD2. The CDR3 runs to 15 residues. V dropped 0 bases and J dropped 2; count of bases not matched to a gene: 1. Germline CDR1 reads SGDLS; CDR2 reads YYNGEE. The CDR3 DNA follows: TGTGCCAGCAGCGTAGGACTAGCGGTCACAGATACGCAGTATTTT. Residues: CASSVGLAVTDTQYF.

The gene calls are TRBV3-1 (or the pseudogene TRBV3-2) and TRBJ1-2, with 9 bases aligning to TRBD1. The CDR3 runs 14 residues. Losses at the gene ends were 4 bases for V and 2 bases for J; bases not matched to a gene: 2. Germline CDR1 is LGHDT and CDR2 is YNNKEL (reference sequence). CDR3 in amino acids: CASSRGTGNYGYTF. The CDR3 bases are TGTGCCAGCAGCCGGGGGACAGGGAACTATGGCTACACCTTC.

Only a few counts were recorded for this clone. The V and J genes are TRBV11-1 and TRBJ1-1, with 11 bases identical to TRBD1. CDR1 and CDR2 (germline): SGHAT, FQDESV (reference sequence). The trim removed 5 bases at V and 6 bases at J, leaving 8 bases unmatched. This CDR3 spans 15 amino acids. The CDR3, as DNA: TGTGCCAGCAGCAACGCCCGGACAGGGGGCCCTGAAGCTTTCTTT. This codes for CASSNARTGGPEAFF.

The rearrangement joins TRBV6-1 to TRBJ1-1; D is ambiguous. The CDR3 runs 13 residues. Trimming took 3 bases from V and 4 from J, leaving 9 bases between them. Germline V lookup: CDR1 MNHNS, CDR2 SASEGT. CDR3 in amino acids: CASSDLSLTEAFF. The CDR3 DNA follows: TGTGCCAGCAGTGATTTATCACTCACTGAAGCTTTCTTT.

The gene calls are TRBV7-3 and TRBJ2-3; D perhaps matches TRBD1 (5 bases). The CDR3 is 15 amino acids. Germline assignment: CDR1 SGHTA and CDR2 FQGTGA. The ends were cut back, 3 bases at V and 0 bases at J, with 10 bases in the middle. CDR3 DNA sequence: TGTGCCAGCAGCTTTTCTCCAGGGAGCACAGATACGCAGTATTTT. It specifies CASSFSPGSTDTQYF.

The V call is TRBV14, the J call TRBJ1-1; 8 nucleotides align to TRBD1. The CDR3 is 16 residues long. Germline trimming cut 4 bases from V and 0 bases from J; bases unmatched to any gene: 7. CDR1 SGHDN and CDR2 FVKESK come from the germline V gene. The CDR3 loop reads CASSPQGGLVNTEAFF. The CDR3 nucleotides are TGTGCCAGCAGCCCACAGGGGGGGCTAGTGAACACTGAAGCTTTCTTT.

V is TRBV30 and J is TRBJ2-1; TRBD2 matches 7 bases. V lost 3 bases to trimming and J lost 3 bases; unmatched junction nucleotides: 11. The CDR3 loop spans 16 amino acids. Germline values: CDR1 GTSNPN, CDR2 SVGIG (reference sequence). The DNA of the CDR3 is TGTGCCTGGAGGAAGAAGCGGGGAGGCATCTACAATGAGCAGTTCTTC. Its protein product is CAWRKKRGGIYNEQFF.

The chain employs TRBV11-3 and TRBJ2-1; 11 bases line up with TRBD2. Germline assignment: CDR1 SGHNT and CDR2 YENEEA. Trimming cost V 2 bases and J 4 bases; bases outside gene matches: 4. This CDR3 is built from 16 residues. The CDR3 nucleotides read TGTGCCAGCAGCTTATCCGGGACTAGCGGATACAATGAGCAGTTCTTC. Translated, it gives CASSLSGTSGYNEQFF. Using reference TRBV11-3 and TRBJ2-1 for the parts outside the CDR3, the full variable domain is EAGVVQSPRYKIIEKKQPVAFWCNPISGHNTLYWYLQNLGQGPELLIRYENEEAVDDSQLPKDRFSAERLKGVDSTLKIQPAELGDSAVYLCASSLSGTSGYNEQFFGPGTRLTVL.

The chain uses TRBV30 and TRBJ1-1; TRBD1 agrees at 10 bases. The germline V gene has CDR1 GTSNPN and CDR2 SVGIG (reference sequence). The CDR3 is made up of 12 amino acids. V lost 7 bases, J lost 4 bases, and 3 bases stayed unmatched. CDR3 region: CASRQGATEAFF. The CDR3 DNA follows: TGTGCCTCCAGACAGGGGGCCACTGAAGCTTTCTTT.

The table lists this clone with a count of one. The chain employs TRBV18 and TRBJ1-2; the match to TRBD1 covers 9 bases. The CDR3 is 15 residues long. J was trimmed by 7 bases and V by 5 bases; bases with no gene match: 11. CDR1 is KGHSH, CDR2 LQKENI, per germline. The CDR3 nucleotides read TGTGCCAGCTCAACCGGGACAGGGTGGGGTTTTGGCTACACCTTC. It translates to CASSTGTGWGFGYTF.

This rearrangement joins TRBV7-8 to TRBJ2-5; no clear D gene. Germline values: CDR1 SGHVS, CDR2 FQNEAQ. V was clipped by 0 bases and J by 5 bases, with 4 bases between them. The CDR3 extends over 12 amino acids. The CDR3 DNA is TGTGCCAGCAGCTTAGCTGGCGAGACCCAGTACTTC. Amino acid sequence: CASSLAGETQYF.

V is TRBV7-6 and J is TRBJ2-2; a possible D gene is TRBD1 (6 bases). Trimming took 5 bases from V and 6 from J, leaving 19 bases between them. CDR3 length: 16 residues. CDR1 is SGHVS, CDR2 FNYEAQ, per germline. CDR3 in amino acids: CASSPGQSANAGELFF. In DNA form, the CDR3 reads TGTGCCAGCAGCCCAGGACAGTCTGCAAACGCCGGGGAGCTGTTTTTT.

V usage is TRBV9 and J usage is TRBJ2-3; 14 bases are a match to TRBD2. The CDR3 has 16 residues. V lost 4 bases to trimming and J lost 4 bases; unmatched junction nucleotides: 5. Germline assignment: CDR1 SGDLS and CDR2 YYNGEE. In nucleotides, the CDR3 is TGTGCCAGCAGCCAACGGACTAGCGGGGGGCCAGATACGCAGTATTTT. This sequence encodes CASSQRTSGGPDTQYF.

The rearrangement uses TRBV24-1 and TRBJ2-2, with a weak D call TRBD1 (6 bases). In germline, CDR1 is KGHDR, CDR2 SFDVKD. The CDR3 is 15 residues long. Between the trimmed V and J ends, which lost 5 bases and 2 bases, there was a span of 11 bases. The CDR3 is CATSAARGNTGELFF. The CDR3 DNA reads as TGTGCCACCAGTGCCGCCAGGGGAAACACCGGGGAGCTGTTTTTT.

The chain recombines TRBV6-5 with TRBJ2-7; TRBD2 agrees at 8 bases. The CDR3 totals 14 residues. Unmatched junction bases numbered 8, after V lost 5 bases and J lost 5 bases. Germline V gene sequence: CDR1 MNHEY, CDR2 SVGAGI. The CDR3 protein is CASSPGKREHEQYF. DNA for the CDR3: TGTGCCAGCAGTCCGGGGAAGCGGGAGCACGAGCAGTACTTC.

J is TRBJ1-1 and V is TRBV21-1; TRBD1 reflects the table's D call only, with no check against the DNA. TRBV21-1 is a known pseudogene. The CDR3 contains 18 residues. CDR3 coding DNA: TGTGCCAGCTCGGCCAGAACAGGGGGCGCCGCCTGGGACACTGAAGCTTTCTTT. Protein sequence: CASSARTGGAAWDTEAFF.

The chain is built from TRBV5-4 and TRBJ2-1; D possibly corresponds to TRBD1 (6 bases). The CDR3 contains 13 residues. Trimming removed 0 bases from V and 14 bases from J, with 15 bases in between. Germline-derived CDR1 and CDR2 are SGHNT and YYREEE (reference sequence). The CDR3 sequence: CASSLDLQGLKFF. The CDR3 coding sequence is TGTGCCAGCAGCTTGGATCTGCAGGGGTTGAAGTTCTTC.

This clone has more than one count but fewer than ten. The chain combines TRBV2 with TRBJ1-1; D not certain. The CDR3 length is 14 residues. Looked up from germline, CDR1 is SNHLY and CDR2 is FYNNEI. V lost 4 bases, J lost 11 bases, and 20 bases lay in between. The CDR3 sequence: CASSAGSTAMVAFF. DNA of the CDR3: TGTGCCAGCAGTGCCGGGAGCACGGCCATGGTGGCTTTCTTT.